This TCR beta chain is drawn from a study of blood T cell repertoires in COVID-19. In the study overall: COVID-19 samples collected from the United States, Italy and Spain covered acute and convalescent phases.

In the original processing: The assay estimated nucleated cells by amplifying reference gene primers. Assay: immunoSEQ multiplex PCR; the TCRdb copy retains only in-frame clones and omits some. The V and J calls and clone size come from that table; D and trimming were worked out from the DNA. The sample contains about 240,000 clones, about 80% of which appear only once. This CDR3 has 16 amino acids. The J segment lost 2 bases and the V segment lost 3 bases, leaving 4 bases of the junction unmatched. Germline V gene sequence: CDR1 KGHSH, CDR2 LQKENI. The chain carries TRBV18 and TRBJ2-1; 10 bases are shared with TRBD2. The sequenced sample consisted of peripheral blood. The clonotype comes from a woman older than 75 with acute or convalescent COVID-19. CDR3 amino acids: CASSPSSGGAYNEQFF. The CDR3 DNA sequence: TGTGCCAGCTCACCTTCAAGCGGGGGGGCCTACAATGAGCAGTTCTTC.